Listed here are 12 T cell receptor beta chains from one sample, sequenced in a study of Ad26.COV2.S vaccination and SARS-CoV-2 variants. Clones were read by immunoSEQ multiplex PCR, and TCRdb kept only the in-frame ones, dropping some. The sample contains 150,000 to 200,000 clones, roughly nine tenths of which appear only once. The sequenced sample was peripheral blood, obtained after recovery from COVID-19. These receptors were obtained from a human donor who had recovered from COVID-19.

In its sample, this clone was seen once. This chain joins TRBV28 and TRBJ1-1; TRBD1 might be the D (5 bases). The germline V gene encodes CDR1 MDHEN and CDR2 SYDVKM. V gave up 4 bases and J gave up 0 bases, with 12 bases separating them. The CDR3 sequence is 15 residues long. CDR3 sequence reads: CASSWDGELNTEAFF. CDR3 coding DNA: TGTGCCAGCAGTTGGGACGGGGAATTGAACACTGAAGCTTTCTTT.

With regard to this clone: The sample contains more than one DNA sequence encoding this CDR3. The chain is built from TRBV27 and TRBJ2-2; D ambiguous. CDR3 size: 16 residues. CDR1 MNHEY and CDR2 SMNVEV come from the germline V gene (reference sequence). Trimming took off 3 bases at V and 0 bases at J, with 11 bases between the two ends. The CDR3 spells CASSLLGFANTGELFF. The DNA of the CDR3 is TGTGCCAGCAGTTTGTTAGGGTTCGCGAACACCGGGGAGCTGTTTTTT.

The chain couples TRBV7-9 to TRBJ2-1; unclear D gene. The CDR3 is made up of 17 amino acids. V was pared by 4 bases and J by 0 bases, with 16 bases between. CDR1 is SEHNR, CDR2 FQNEAQ, per germline (reference sequence). The CDR3 protein is CASSSIHRSDSYNEQFF. The DNA for the CDR3 is TGTGCCAGCAGCTCCATTCATCGGAGTGACTCCTACAATGAGCAGTTCTTC.

This chain joins TRBV4-2 and TRBJ1-6, with 7 bases lining up with TRBD1. V lost 0 bases, J lost 7 bases, and 9 bases stayed unmatched. Germline V gives CDR1 LGHNA, CDR2 YNFKEQ. The CDR3 is 17 amino acids. The CDR3 bases are TGTGCCAGCAGCCAAGAACGTCCCAGGGGGGGGAATTCACCCCTCCACTTT. Protein product: CASSQERPRGGNSPLHF.

The chain is built from TRBV29-1 and TRBJ2-7; 7 bases align to TRBD2. The CDR3 extends over 13 amino acids. V shed 7 bases and J 2 bases; nucleotides not matched to a gene: 8. The germline gives CDR1 SQVTM, CDR2 ANQGSEA. This CDR3 is CSALGGRTYEQYF. The CDR3 DNA follows: TGCAGCGCCCTGGGGGGGAGGACCTACGAGCAGTACTTC.

The chain has TRBV7-2 and TRBJ2-7, with TRBD1 matching 11 bases. This CDR3 comprises 14 residues. Germline CDR1 and CDR2: SGHTA and FQGNSA. V trimming: 5 bases; J trimming: 6 bases; junction bases outside the gene matches: 6. DNA of the CDR3: TGTGCCAGCAGCCCTGGACAGGGGGCAGGCGAGCAGTACTTC. Translation: CASSPGQGAGEQYF.

The V call is TRBV2, the J call TRBJ2-2, with TRBD2 identical over 7 bases. The CDR3 has 15 amino acids. V was pared by 1 base and J by 4 bases, with 3 bases of the junction left unmatched. Germline CDR1 is SNHLY and CDR2 is FYNNEI. For the CDR3, the DNA is TGTGCCAGCAGTGAAGGGCGGGAGAGCACCGGGGAGCTGTTTTTT. As protein: CASSEGRESTGELFF.

This rearrangement joins TRBV3-1 (or the pseudogene TRBV3-2) to TRBJ2-7, with 8 bases aligning to TRBD1. With 4 bases clipped from V and 7 bases from J, the junction kept 15 bases outside the gene matches. Germline V gene sequence: CDR1 LGHDT, CDR2 YNNKEL (reference sequence). CDR3 size: 16 residues. The DNA of the CDR3 is TGTGCCAGCAGCCCTAACCGAGGGACAGGTGCGGGGGAGCAGTACTTC. Its protein is CASSPNRGTGAGEQYF.

The CDR3 spells CASSFGPWNIGNTEAFF. DNA of the CDR3: TGTGCCAGCAGTTTCGGACCTTGGAACATCGGGAACACTGAAGCTTTCTTT. The V gene is TRBV27, the J gene TRBJ1-1; unclear D gene. Trimming took off 3 bases at V and 1 base at J, with 18 bases between the two ends. CDR3 length: 17 residues. Germline assignment: CDR1 MNHEY and CDR2 SMNVEV (reference sequence).

The V gene is TRBV11-2, the J gene TRBJ2-5; 11 positions match TRBD2. The CDR3 loop spans 15 amino acids. V lost 3 bases to trimming and J lost 5 bases; unmatched junction nucleotides: 5. CDR1 is SGHAT, CDR2 FQNNGV, per germline. CDR3 region: CASSFASGGRETQYF. Here the CDR3 DNA reads TGTGCCAGCAGCTTTGCTAGCGGGGGGCGGGAGACCCAGTACTTC.

The chain is built from TRBV15 and TRBJ2-7, with 8 bases matching TRBD1. The CDR3 runs 14 residues. CDR1 is LNHNV and CDR2 is YYDKDF in the germline V gene (reference sequence). J lost 5 bases, V lost 3 bases, and 6 bases had no gene match. Here the CDR3 reads CATSSNRGTDEQYF. CDR3 sequence (DNA): TGTGCCACCAGCAGTAACAGGGGGACAGACGAGCAGTACTTC.

V and J are TRBV3-1 (or the pseudogene TRBV3-2) and TRBJ2-2; the match to TRBD2 covers 12 bases. After removal of 4 bases from V and 5 bases from J, the junction contained 5 bases not matched to a gene. Germline V lookup: CDR1 LGHDT, CDR2 YNNKEL (reference sequence). The CDR3 runs to 16 residues. CDR3 sequence reads: CASSRASGGATGELFF. CDR3 DNA: TGTGCCAGCAGCCGGGCTAGCGGGGGGGCAACCGGGGAGCTGTTTTTT.